A selection of T cell receptor beta chains follows, all from one sample in a study of blood T cell repertoires in COVID-19. Data came from immunoSEQ multiplex PCR; TCRdb stores just in-frame clones and leaves some out. The sample carries approximately 280,000 clones, around 90% recorded once. Specimen: peripheral blood. The origin of the receptors is a man aged 45-65 years with acute or convalescent COVID-19. Each CDR3 is given without its conserved first and last residue. Clone sizes are given selectively: once, few, many, or a class where the clone is expanded.

V | size | CDR3
TRBV11-2 | - | ASAGPNYGYT
TRBV20-1 | - | SAQQNYEQY
TRBV3-1/TRBV3-2 | - | ASSQARTGRNEQF
TRBV10-2 | - | ASSESLPGADTQY
TRBV5-6 | - | ASSLGGLDEQF
TRBV3-1/TRBV3-2 | - | ASSQEGRLDRGPGGYT
TRBV3-1/TRBV3-2 | - | ASSQVGQGLDTQY
TRBV12-3/TRBV12-4 | - | ASSPSRVGYT
TRBV5-1 | - | ASSITGSYNEQF
TRBV6-1 | - | ASSEYGGQPQH
TRBV7-2 | - | ASSPTTGLNTEAF
TRBV6-5 | - | ASSATGVDGYT
TRBV10-1 | - | ASSVPLPSGGHNEQF
TRBV30 | - | AWSLTGWGVNTEAF
TRBV7-9 | - | ASSLISGDGTGELF
TRBV9 | - | ASSVASTPGYEQY
TRBV5-1 | - | ASSARQGSNTEAF
TRBV29-1 | - | SVAGTGNYGYT
TRBV9 | - | ASSVDSRGLGETQY
TRBV6-5 | - | ASSYVPSYEQY
TRBV29-1 | - | SVSGQGGGYT
TRBV15 | - | ATGQGSNQPQH
TRBV18 | - | ASRGDGSGELF
TRBV7-9 | - | ASRTGQGYSPLH
TRBV19 | few | ASSRQGYETQY
TRBV2 | - | ASTIYNQPQH
TRBV7-9 | - | ASSLAQINEKLF